One sample yielded the 19 T cell receptor beta chains listed below, sequenced in a study of blood T cell repertoires in COVID-19. Generated by immunoSEQ multiplex PCR, the TCRdb table keeps only in-frame clones and is missing some. The sample consists of around 230,000 clones, more than 80% of them appearing once. The sequenced sample consisted of peripheral blood. These receptor sequences come from a man aged 25-45 years who had recovered from COVID-19.

The V and J genes are TRBV25-1 and TRBJ1-1, with 8 bases identical to TRBD1. V lost 4 bases, J lost 5 bases, and 9 bases stayed unmatched. CDR1 and CDR2 from the germline V gene are MGHDK and SYGVNS. This CDR3 is built from 15 residues. CDR3 sequence reads: CASSGRDRPWTEAFF. In DNA, the CDR3 is TGTGCCAGCAGTGGGCGGGACAGGCCGTGGACTGAAGCTTTCTTT.

The chain is built from TRBV7-9 and TRBJ2-7, with 9 bases that match TRBD1. Per the germline V gene, CDR1 is SEHNR and CDR2 is FQNEAQ (reference sequence). This CDR3 comprises 15 residues. The V and J ends lost 5 bases and 4 bases, in that order; junction bases with no gene match: 9. CDR3 nucleotide sequence: TGTGCCAGCAGCCAGCTGGGACAGGGTCAGTACGAGCAGTACTTC. It is translated as CASSQLGQGQYEQYF.

The V gene is TRBV5-1, the J gene TRBJ2-7, with 8 bases aligning to TRBD2. The CDR3 loop spans 14 amino acids. Trimming cost V 3 bases and J 3 bases; bases outside gene matches: 5. CDR1 and CDR2 (germline): SGHRS, YFSETQ. The CDR3 DNA reads TGCGCCAGCAGCTGGGCAACTAGCGGCTACGAGCAGTACTTC. Amino acid sequence: CASSWATSGYEQYF.

The rearrangement links TRBV7-9 to TRBJ1-5; D gene ambiguous. Trimming stripped 4 bases from V and 8 bases from J, with 9 bases between. Per germline, CDR1 SEHNR and CDR2 FQNEAQ (reference sequence). The CDR3 runs 12 residues. CDR3 loop: CASSWVTEPQHF. The CDR3 nucleotides are TGTGCCAGCAGCTGGGTGACTGAGCCCCAGCATTTT.

This clone was seen only once. The J gene is TRBJ2-5, the V gene TRBV19; possible D gene TRBD2, 7 bases. Trimming stripped 1 base from V and 1 base from J, with 10 bases between. Germline V gives CDR1 LNHDA, CDR2 SQIVND (reference sequence). There are 15 residues in the CDR3. The CDR3 loop is CASSIARGGQETQYF. The CDR3 nucleotides are TGTGCCAGTAGTATAGCAAGGGGGGGCCAAGAGACCCAGTACTTC. The complete variable domain, with remaining parts taken from reference TRBV19 and TRBJ2-5, reads DGGITQSPKYLFRKEGQNVTLSCEQNLNHDAMYWYRQDPGQGLRLIYYSQIVNDFQKGDIAEGYSVSREKKESFPLTVTSAQKNPTAFYLCASSIARGGQETQYFGPGTRLLVL.

The CDR3 DNA reads TGCAGTGCTAGTATCGGGCAGGGGACCACTGAAGCTTTCTTT. Amino acid sequence: CSASIGQGTTEAFF. This sequence joins TRBV20-1 and TRBJ1-1, with a possible D match to TRBD1 (6 bases). V shed 3 bases and J shed 4 bases, with 15 bases lying between them. Germline-derived CDR1 and CDR2 are DFQATT and SNEGSKA (reference sequence). This CDR3 has 14 residues.

The rearrangement joins TRBV19 to TRBJ2-1, with 8 bases aligning to TRBD2. The CDR3 length is 15 residues. Germline loops: CDR1 LNHDA, CDR2 SQIVND (reference sequence). J gave up 12 bases and V 3 bases, and 13 bases lay outside the gene matches. The CDR3 DNA sequence: TGTGCCAGTAGTATCGAATGGACTAGCTTATTTGGGCAGTTCTTC. It codes for CASSIEWTSLFGQFF.

This chain joins TRBV5-6 and TRBJ1-2, with 7 nucleotides matching TRBD1. V lost 2 bases to trimming and J lost 2 bases; unmatched junction nucleotides: 6. The germline V gene encodes CDR1 SGHDT and CDR2 YYEEEE. The CDR3 loop spans 15 amino acids. CDR3 amino acids: CASSFTGETNYGYTF. The CDR3 coding sequence is TGTGCCAGCAGCTTCACAGGGGAAACCAACTATGGCTACACCTTC.

The rearrangement uses TRBV25-1 and TRBJ1-2, with TRBD1 identical over 7 bases. The CDR3 covers 14 residues. The J segment lost 7 bases and the V segment lost 1 base, leaving 6 bases of the junction unmatched. CDR1 is MGHDK, CDR2 SYGVNS, per germline. This CDR3 reads CASSEWFTGAGYTF. The CDR3 DNA is TGTGCCAGCAGTGAATGGTTCACAGGGGCTGGCTACACCTTC.

The rearrangement joins TRBV6-4 to TRBJ2-2, with a tentative D call TRBD2 (5 bases). Germline V gene sequence: CDR1 MRHNA, CDR2 SNTAGT. Trimming pared 6 bases from V and 4 bases from J, leaving 9 bases between. This CDR3 comprises 13 residues. The CDR3 spells CASRPGLTGELFF. The CDR3, as DNA: TGTGCCAGCAGACCCGGACTCACCGGGGAGCTGTTTTTT.

Notes on this clone: Other nucleotide sequences in the sample specify the same CDR3. V gene TRBV4-3 combines with J gene TRBJ1-2, with a tentative D call TRBD1 (5 bases). Germline V lookup: CDR1 LGHNA, CDR2 YSLEER. CDR3 size: 14 residues. Trimming cost V 0 bases and J 4 bases, with 9 bases left between them. The CDR3, as DNA: TGCGCCAGCAGCCAAGATCAGGGCAGCTATGGCTACACCTTC. It is translated as CASSQDQGSYGYTF.

The gene calls are TRBV2 and TRBJ2-3; 10 bases agree with TRBD2. V lost 6 bases and J lost 4; bases outside the gene matches: 10. Per the germline V gene, CDR1 is SNHLY and CDR2 is FYNNEI. This CDR3 has 16 residues. The CDR3 is CASRWGSGGAADTQYF. CDR3 in DNA: TGTGCCAGCAGATGGGGCAGCGGGGGGGCGGCAGATACGCAGTATTTT.

The rearrangement uses TRBV6-6 and TRBJ2-7; TRBD2 is a possible D gene (7 bases). V was pared by 0 bases and J by 1 base, with 13 bases between. The germline gives CDR1 MNHNY, CDR2 SVGAGI (reference sequence). The CDR3 length is 16 residues. CDR3 bases: TGTGCCAGCAGTTACTCAGGGGGGGGGACATCCTACGAGCAGTACTTC. Translation gives CASSYSGGGTSYEQYF.

The chain couples TRBV11-2 to TRBJ2-2; 8 nucleotides agree with TRBD2. J lost 0 bases, V lost 5 bases, and 2 bases had no gene match. This CDR3 has 15 amino acids. The germline gives CDR1 SGHAT, CDR2 FQNNGV. CDR3 loop: CASSRGGTNTGELFF. The CDR3 bases are TGTGCCAGCAGCCGGGGGGGGACGAACACCGGGGAGCTGTTTTTT. Combining the CDR3 with reference TRBV11-2 and TRBJ2-2 gives the whole variable domain EAGVAQSPRYKIIEKRQSVAFWCNPISGHATLYWYQQILGQGPKLLIQFQNNGVVDDSQLPKDRFSAERLKGVDSTLKIQPAKLEDSAVYLCASSRGGTNTGELFFGEGSRLTVL.

The chain recombines TRBV19 with TRBJ1-5, with a possible D match to TRBD1 (6 bases). Trimming pared 5 bases from V and 4 bases from J, leaving 12 bases between. Germline V lookup: CDR1 LNHDA, CDR2 SQIVND (reference sequence). CDR3 length equals 14 residues. The CDR3 is CASSLYRVNQPQHF. The CDR3 region has the DNA TGTGCCAGTAGTTTGTACAGGGTAAATCAGCCCCAGCATTTT.

The CDR3 reads CASSITATNEKLFF. CDR3 nucleotide sequence: TGTGCCAGCAGCATTACAGCTACTAATGAAAAACTGTTTTTT. The chain combines TRBV5-8 with TRBJ1-4; D gene unclear. Trimming left V 4 bases short and J 2 bases short, with 9 bases between. The CDR3 covers 14 residues. Germline V gene data show CDR1 as SGHTS and CDR2 as YDEGEE.

This chain connects TRBV27 to TRBJ2-7, with 7 positions matching TRBD1. The CDR3 contains 14 residues. Trimming took 3 bases from V and 5 from J; bases not matched to a gene: 7. Looked up from germline, CDR1 is MNHEY and CDR2 is SMNVEV (reference sequence). The CDR3 DNA reads as TGTGCCAGCAGTTTTTCGACAGGGATGGACGAGCAGTACTTC. This codes for CASSFSTGMDEQYF.

CDR3 amino acids: CASSQSPSLAGGQDTQYF. The CDR3 region has the DNA TGCGCCAGCAGCCAAAGCCCCTCTCTAGCGGGGGGGCAAGATACGCAGTATTTT. The V call is TRBV4-3, the J call TRBJ2-3; 12 positions agree with TRBD2. Germline CDR1 is LGHNA and CDR2 is YSLEER. This CDR3 has 18 residues. The trim removed 2 bases at V and 5 bases at J, leaving 11 bases unmatched.

The chain has TRBV11-2 and TRBJ2-3; 12 positions agree with TRBD2. CDR1 is SGHAT and CDR2 is FQNNGV in the germline V gene. The CDR3 spans 19 residues. The V and J ends lost 1 base and 4 bases, in that order; junction bases with no gene match: 12. The CDR3 DNA is TGTGCCAGCAGCTTAGTGGGTTTTATCGGACTAGCGGGGTCAGATACGCAGTATTTT. Translated, it gives CASSLVGFIGLAGSDTQYF. Filled out from reference TRBV11-2 and TRBJ2-3, the complete variable domain reads EAGVAQSPRYKIIEKRQSVAFWCNPISGHATLYWYQQILGQGPKLLIQFQNNGVVDDSQLPKDRFSAERLKGVDSTLKIQPAKLEDSAVYLCASSLVGFIGLAGSDTQYFGPGTRLTVL.